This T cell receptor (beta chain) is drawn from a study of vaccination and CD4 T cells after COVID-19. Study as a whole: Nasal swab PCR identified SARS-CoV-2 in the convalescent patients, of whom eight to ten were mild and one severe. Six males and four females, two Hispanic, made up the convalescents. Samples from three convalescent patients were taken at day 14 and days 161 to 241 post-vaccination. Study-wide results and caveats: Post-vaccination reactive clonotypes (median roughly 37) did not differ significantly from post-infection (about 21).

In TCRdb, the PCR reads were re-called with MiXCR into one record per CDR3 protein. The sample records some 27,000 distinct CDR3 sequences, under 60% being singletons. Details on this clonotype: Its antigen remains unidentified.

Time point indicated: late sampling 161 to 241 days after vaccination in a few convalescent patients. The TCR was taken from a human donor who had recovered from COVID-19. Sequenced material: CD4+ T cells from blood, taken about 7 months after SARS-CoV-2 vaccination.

CDR3 in amino acids: CSARVGTSLLTAQYF. CDR3 nucleotide sequence: TGCAGTGCTAGAGTTGGGACTAGCCTCCTGACGGCCCAGTACTTC. The rearrangement links TRBV20-1 to TRBJ2-5, with 9 bases aligning to TRBD2. The CDR3 covers 15 residues. V lost 1 base to trimming and J lost 9 bases; unmatched junction nucleotides: 12. Germline loops: CDR1 DFQATT, CDR2 SNEGSKA (reference sequence).